The 28 T cell receptor beta chains reported below all come from one sample, sequenced in a study of vaccination effects on CD4 cells after COVID-19 (dated by TCRdb to 2022 to 2024). Library preparation used the immunoSEQ multiplex PCR assay. In its TCRdb copy, this immuneACCESS table keeps in-frame sequences only and misses some clones. Where compared with another copy, unresolved V genes explain less than half of these, and the others have no known cause. For this sample there are more than 20,000 clones; approximately 72% appear just once. Roughly 37% of the sample comes from the top ten. In the ViraFEST assay, PBMC were stimulated with viral peptide pools, and TCR sequencing was then used to find antigen-specific CD4+ T cell clonotypes based on their expansion. After more than nine days of culture, CD4+ T cells were isolated with the EasySep CD4+ T cell isolation kit. PCR-confirmed SARS-CoV-2 infection had occurred in convalescent patients between March and December 2020, before the Alpha, Beta and Delta variants emerged in the United States.

These receptors have no identified antigens. This specimen consisted of CD4+ T cells from PBMCs cultured with a peptide pool, obtained before COVID-19 vaccination. The receptors originated from a human donor who had a prior SARS-CoV-2 infection.

The chain employs TRBV7-3 and TRBJ2-1, with 8 bases that match TRBD2. This CDR3 comprises 15 residues. The ends lost 1 base at V and 7 bases at J; junction bases unmatched: 6. CDR1 SGHTA and CDR2 FQGTGA come from the germline V gene. CDR3 nucleotides: TGTGCCAGCAGCTTAAGTTTAGCGGGAACGAATGAGCAGTTCTTC. Amino acid sequence: CASSLSLAGTNEQFF.

This clone has only one observation. CDR3 protein: CASETGRNQPQHF. In DNA form, the CDR3 reads TGTGCCAGCGAAACAGGGCGTAATCAGCCCCAGCATTTT. The gene calls are TRBV6-5 and TRBJ1-5; D is possibly TRBD1 (6 bases). Per the germline V gene, CDR1 is MNHEY and CDR2 is SVGAGI. Trimming removed 8 bases from V and 4 bases from J, with 12 bases in between. The CDR3 spans 13 residues.

This clone was recorded a few times. This chain connects TRBV7-9 to TRBJ1-1; D is perhaps TRBD1 (5 bases). The length of the CDR3 is 15 residues. Germline CDR1 SEHNR, CDR2 FQNEAQ (reference sequence). Trimming took off 2 bases at V and 0 bases at J, with 10 bases between the two ends. The chain's CDR3 is CASSLSGLMNTEAFF. CDR3 nucleotide sequence: TGTGCCAGCAGCTTATCAGGGTTAATGAACACTGAAGCTTTCTTT. The entire variable domain, with the rest obtained from reference TRBV7-9 and TRBJ1-1, is as follows: DTGVSQNPRHKITKRGQNVTFRCDPISEHNRLYWYRQTLGQGPEFLTYFQNEAQLEKSRLLSDRFSAERPKGSFSTLEIQRTEQGDSAMYLCASSLSGLMNTEAFFGQGTRLTVV.

The chain uses TRBV3-1 (or the pseudogene TRBV3-2) and TRBJ1-2; D gene uncertain. The V end was cut by 0 bases, the J end by 4 bases, with 9 bases between. CDR1 is LGHDT and CDR2 is YNNKEL in the germline V gene (reference sequence). This CDR3 region has 14 residues. The CDR3 region has the DNA TGTGCCAGCAGCCAAGATTCTTCGGGCTATGGCTACACCTTC. Translation: CASSQDSSGYGYTF.

The V and J genes are TRBV25-1 and TRBJ2-7, with TRBD1 matching 9 bases. V dropped 5 bases and J dropped 3; count of bases not matched to a gene: 5. Per germline, CDR1 MGHDK and CDR2 SYGVNS. This CDR3 is 14 amino acids long. The DNA of the CDR3 is TGTGCCAGCAGTTCGACAGGGGGTTTCTACGAGCAGTACTTC. Its translation: CASSSTGGFYEQYF.

The chain uses TRBV6-2 or TRBV6-3 and TRBJ1-4; D not certain. Germline CDR1 reads MNHEY; CDR2 reads SVGEGT. The CDR3 loop spans 12 amino acids. The V gene lost 5 bases and the J gene lost 8 bases, with 9 bases spanning the gap. DNA of the CDR3: TGTGCCAGCAGTGATCTAGGCGAAAAACTGTTTTTT. Protein: CASSDLGEKLFF.

This clone was detected only once. The chain combines TRBV6-1 with TRBJ2-1, with TRBD2 matching over 7 bases. The CDR3 loop spans 16 amino acids. J was trimmed by 2 bases and V by 1 base; bases with no gene match: 5. The V gene's germline CDR1 is MNHNS and CDR2 SASEGT. The CDR3 loop is CASSEGLAGAYNEQFF. The CDR3 DNA follows: TGTGCCAGCAGTGAAGGCCTGGCGGGGGCCTACAATGAGCAGTTCTTC.

This clone was found once. V is TRBV27 and J is TRBJ1-6; perhaps TRBD1 as D (5 bases). The CDR3 loop spans 17 amino acids. Germline CDR1 reads MNHEY; CDR2 reads SMNVEV (reference sequence). V lost 3 bases, J lost 7 bases, and 19 bases lay in between. Written as DNA, the CDR3 is TGTGCCAGCAGTTTCGACAGTTCTAATAGACAAAATTCACCCCTCCACTTT. It yields the protein CASSFDSSNRQNSPLHF.

The chain couples TRBV5-1 to TRBJ1-4; D unclear. The CDR3 extends over 17 amino acids. CDR1 and CDR2 from the germline V gene are SGHRS and YFSETQ. V lost 3 bases, J lost 2 bases, and 17 bases lay in between. The CDR3 spells CASSSTEFGQTNEKLFF. CDR3 coding DNA: TGCGCCAGCAGCTCAACCGAGTTCGGGCAGACTAATGAAAAACTGTTTTTT.

The V gene is TRBV24-1, the J gene TRBJ2-7, with D hard to call. The CDR3 is 19 residues long. Germline loops: CDR1 KGHDR, CDR2 SFDVKD. V lost 1 base to trimming and J lost 2 bases, with 23 bases between them. The CDR3 is CATSDFYKVPAHSPYEQYF. Here the CDR3 DNA reads TGTGCCACCAGTGATTTTTATAAGGTGCCAGCCCATTCTCCCTACGAGCAGTACTTC.

This chain links TRBV6-2 or TRBV6-3 with TRBJ2-7, with D maybe TRBD1 (5 bases). Germline CDR1 is MNHEY and CDR2 is SVGEGT. V shed 5 bases and J shed 12 bases, with 17 bases lying between them. CDR3 length: 12 residues. CDR3: CASSARQGVMYF. CDR3 DNA sequence: TGTGCCAGCAGTGCCCGCCAGGGTGTTATGTACTTC.

The CDR3 sequence: CASSPGQGTYEQYF. The CDR3 bases are TGTGCCAGCAGTCCAGGACAGGGCACCTACGAGCAGTACTTC. V is TRBV7-2 and J is TRBJ2-7, with 8 positions matching TRBD1. V gave up 6 bases and J gave up 2 bases; unmatched junction bases: 6. Germline loops: CDR1 SGHTA, CDR2 FQGNSA. The CDR3 sequence is 14 residues long.

CDR3 DNA sequence: TGTGCCAGCAACCTGGAGCAGTATAATTCACCCCTCCACTTT. Protein sequence: CASNLEQYNSPLHF. The chain carries TRBV7-9 and TRBJ1-6; D call uncertain. There are 14 residues in the CDR3. The germline gives CDR1 SEHNR, CDR2 FQNEAQ (reference sequence). Trimming took 7 bases from V and 4 from J, leaving 11 bases between them.

The chain carries TRBV14 and TRBJ2-7; 9 positions agree with TRBD1. The length of the CDR3 is 13 residues. Germline V gives CDR1 SGHDN, CDR2 FVKESK. V trimming: 6 bases; J trimming: 4 bases; junction bases outside the gene matches: 4. CDR3 in DNA: TGTGCCAGCAGGAGGGACAGGGAATACGAGCAGTACTTC. This translates into CASRRDREYEQYF.

Only one count was recorded for this clone. The chain joins TRBV10-3 to TRBJ2-1, with a weak D call TRBD2 (6 bases). Between the trimmed V and J ends, which lost 8 bases and 6 bases, there was a span of 8 bases. Germline CDR1 is ENHRY and CDR2 is SYGVKD. This CDR3 contains 11 residues. In nucleotides, the CDR3 is TGTGCCATCGGGGGAGGCAATGAGCAGTTCTTC. Protein sequence: CAIGGGNEQFF.

The V call is TRBV9, the J call TRBJ2-1, with a weak D call TRBD1 (6 bases). CDR3 length: 14 amino acids. Germline lookup yields CDR1 SGDLS and CDR2 YYNGEE. The germline V and J ends were trimmed by 3 bases and 10 bases, with 17 bases remaining between them. CDR3 loop: CASSGPNRAIEQFF. The DNA of the CDR3 is TGTGCCAGCAGCGGCCCCAACAGGGCAATAGAGCAGTTCTTC.

This clone was picked up one time. V is TRBV7-3 and J is TRBJ2-1; D ambiguous. The V gene's germline CDR1 is SGHTA and CDR2 FQGTGA. The CDR3 totals 13 residues. The V end lost 3 bases, the J end lost 5 bases, and 8 bases lay between the germline ends. CDR3 amino acids: CASSFFPDNEQFF. CDR3 nucleotides: TGTGCCAGCAGCTTTTTTCCTGACAATGAGCAGTTCTTC.

This clone has a handful of counts. V and J are TRBV28 and TRBJ2-3, with 13 bases identical to TRBD2. The CDR3 has 14 amino acids. In germline, CDR1 is MDHEN, CDR2 SYDVKM. V shed 6 bases and J 14 bases; nucleotides not matched to a gene: 11. CDR3: CASRPSTGLAGVYF. CDR3 DNA: TGTGCCAGCAGACCCTCGACTGGACTAGCGGGAGTGTATTTT.

The chain joins TRBV15 to TRBJ2-1, with D hard to call. Germline V gene lookup returns CDR1 LNHNV and CDR2 YYDKDF (reference sequence). CDR3 length: 13 amino acids. The V and J ends lost 1 base and 4 bases respectively, with 5 bases between them. CDR3 in DNA: TGTGCCACCAGCAGAGGTTATTACAATGAGCAGTTCTTC. It codes for CATSRGYYNEQFF.

V is TRBV6-5 and J is TRBJ1-2, with 7 positions matching TRBD1. Germline V gives CDR1 MNHEY, CDR2 SVGAGI. Germline trimming cut 5 bases from V and 4 bases from J; bases unmatched to any gene: 7. The CDR3 runs 14 residues. The CDR3 nucleotides are TGTGCCAGCAGTACTACTCAGGGGGGCTATGGCTACACCTTC. Protein product: CASSTTQGGYGYTF.

The chain recombines TRBV6-5 with TRBJ1-5; weak D call: TRBD1 (5 bases). There are 14 residues in the CDR3. The V gene lost 3 bases and the J gene lost 5 bases, with 11 bases spanning the gap. CDR1 is MNHEY and CDR2 is SVGAGI in the germline V gene. The CDR3 DNA sequence: TGTGCCAGCAGTTATTACGGGGACCATCAGCCCCAGCATTTT. Translation gives CASSYYGDHQPQHF.

V usage is TRBV12-3 or TRBV12-4 and J usage is TRBJ1-6; D not resolved. The CDR3 runs 13 residues. Between the trimmed V and J ends, which lost 10 bases and 2 bases, there was a span of 9 bases. The CDR3 coding sequence is TGTGCCATACAACTTGCCTATAATTCACCCCTCCACTTT. Translating it yields CAIQLAYNSPLHF.

This clone was counted a few times. The chain has TRBV11-3 and TRBJ2-1, with 7 bases matching TRBD2. CDR1 and CDR2 from the germline V gene are SGHNT and YENEEA. V lost 0 bases, J lost 3 bases, and 14 bases stayed unmatched. The CDR3 contains 19 residues. The CDR3 sequence: CASSLDRGTTSDDYNEQFF. The CDR3 region has the DNA TGTGCCAGCAGCTTAGATCGAGGGACTACCAGTGACGACTACAATGAGCAGTTCTTC.

The J gene is TRBJ2-3, the V gene TRBV30, with 8 nucleotides matching TRBD1. CDR1 GTSNPN and CDR2 SVGIG come from the germline V gene (reference sequence). J lost 7 bases, V lost 6 bases, and 6 bases had no gene match. This CDR3 spans 12 amino acids. CDR3 protein: CACSQGANTQYF. The CDR3 DNA reads as TGTGCCTGCTCGCAGGGGGCAAATACGCAGTATTTT.

The chain joins TRBV30 to TRBJ1-1, with D tentatively TRBD1 (6 bases). The CDR3 is 13 residues long. V lost 3 bases to trimming and J lost 5 bases, with 13 bases between them. CDR1 is GTSNPN, CDR2 SVGIG, per germline (reference sequence). CDR3 nucleotide sequence: TGTGCCTGGAGCTTCAGGGGTGGAACTGAAGCTTTCTTT. As protein: CAWSFRGGTEAFF.

DNA for the CDR3: TGTGCCAGCAGCTTGGGGGTGGGCGGCGGGTTATTACGCTACGAGCAGTACTTC. Protein: CASSLGVGGGLLRYEQYF. The V gene is TRBV5-4, the J gene TRBJ2-7; a possible D gene is TRBD2 (5 bases). Germline assignment: CDR1 SGHNT and CDR2 YYREEE (reference sequence). The germline V and J ends were trimmed by 0 bases and 3 bases, with 22 bases remaining between them. The CDR3 sequence is 18 residues long.

V usage is TRBV4-2 and J usage is TRBJ1-1; 7 nucleotides line up with TRBD1. Unmatched junction bases numbered 11, after V lost 0 bases and J lost 7 bases. The CDR3 runs to 16 residues. Per the germline V gene, CDR1 is LGHNA and CDR2 is YNFKEQ. CDR3 sequence reads: CASSQDTDRASIEAFF. The CDR3 DNA is TGTGCCAGCAGCCAAGATACAGACAGGGCATCAATTGAAGCTTTCTTT.

The V gene is TRBV30, the J gene TRBJ1-5; a weak D match, TRBD1 (5 bases). The V end was cut by 0 bases, the J end by 9 bases, with 21 bases between. Germline CDR1 GTSNPN, CDR2 SVGIG (reference sequence). CDR3 length equals 16 residues. CDR3 region: CAWSVDRGGGQGPQHF. In nucleotides, the CDR3 is TGTGCCTGGAGTGTCGATCGTGGGGGAGGGCAAGGGCCCCAGCATTTT.